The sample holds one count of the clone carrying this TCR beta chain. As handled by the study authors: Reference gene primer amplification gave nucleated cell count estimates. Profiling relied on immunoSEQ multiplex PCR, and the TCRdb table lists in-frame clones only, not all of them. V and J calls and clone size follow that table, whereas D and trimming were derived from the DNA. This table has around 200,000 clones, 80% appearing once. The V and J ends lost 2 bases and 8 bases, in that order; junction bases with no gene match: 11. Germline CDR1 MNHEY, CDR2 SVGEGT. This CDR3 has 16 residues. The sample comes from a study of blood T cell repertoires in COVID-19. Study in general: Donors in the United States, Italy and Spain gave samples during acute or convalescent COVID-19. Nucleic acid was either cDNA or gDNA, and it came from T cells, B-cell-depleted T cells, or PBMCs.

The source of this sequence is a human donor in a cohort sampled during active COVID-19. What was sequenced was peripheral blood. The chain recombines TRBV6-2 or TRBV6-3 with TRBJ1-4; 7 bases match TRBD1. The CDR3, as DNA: TGTGCCAGCAGTTACCAAGGTGACAGGGTCTCGGAAAAACTGTTTTTT. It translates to CASSYQGDRVSEKLFF.